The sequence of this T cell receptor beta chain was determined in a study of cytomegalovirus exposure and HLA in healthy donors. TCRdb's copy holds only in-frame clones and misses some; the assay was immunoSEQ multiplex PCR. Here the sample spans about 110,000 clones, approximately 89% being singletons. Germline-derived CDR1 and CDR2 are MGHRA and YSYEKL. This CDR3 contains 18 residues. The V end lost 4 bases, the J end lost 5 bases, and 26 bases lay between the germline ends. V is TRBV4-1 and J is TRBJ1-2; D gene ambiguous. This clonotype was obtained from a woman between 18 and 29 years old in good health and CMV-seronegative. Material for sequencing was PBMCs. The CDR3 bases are TGCGCCAGCAGCCCGTTACAGACCTCAGTCTATCGGGGATATGGCTACACCTTC. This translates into CASSPLQTSVYRGYGYTF.